Listed here are 19 T cell receptor beta chains from one sample, sequenced in a study of molecular identifiers for immune sequencing clone quantification. TCRdb recomputed calls from the PCR reads with MiXCR, one row per CDR3 protein. The sample consists of 62,000 or so distinct CDR3 sequences, 15% to 20% of them appearing once. The sample was naive CD8+ T cells from blood, with Jurkat cell RNA spiked in. Subset here: FACS-sorted CD8+CD4-CCR7+CD45RA+ naive T cells. These receptors all come from a human donor in good health. Some libraries in this study had Jurkat cell RNA spiked in.

Ten or more counts support this clonotype. The chain combines TRBV10-1 with TRBJ2-7, with 9 positions matching TRBD2. The CDR3 contains 15 residues. Germline loops: CDR1 WNHNN, CDR2 SYGVQD (reference sequence). Trimming took 4 bases from V and 1 from J; bases not matched to a gene: 5. The CDR3 coding sequence is TGCGCCAGCAGTGCGGAGCGGGAGGTTTCCTACGAGCAGTACTTC. It codes for CASSAEREVSYEQYF.

A word on this clonotype: A much larger clone sits a single nucleotide away, making a read error possible. The rearrangement joins TRBV28 to TRBJ2-5; unclear D gene. The CDR3 is 14 amino acids. Per the germline V gene, CDR1 is MDHEN and CDR2 is SYDVKM. DNA of the CDR3: TGTGCCAGCAGTTCGCGGACCCGGGTGGAGACCCAGTGCTTC. Amino acids: CASSSRTRVETQCF.

At least ten counts were recorded for this clonotype. A junction boundary mismatches the germline segment, possibly from a read error. The chain is built from TRBV11-2 and TRBJ1-2; the D is unclear. This CDR3 region has 17 residues. Looked up from germline, CDR1 is SGHAT and CDR2 is FQNNGV. The CDR3 spells CASSLEVEAPGPYGYTF. In nucleotides, the CDR3 is TGTGCCAGCAGCCTAGAGGTGGAAGCTCCGGGCCCCTATGGCTACACCTTC.

This clonotype was picked up many times. The V gene is TRBV3-1, the J gene TRBJ2-5; TRBD2 might be the D (5 bases). The germline gives CDR1 LGHDT, CDR2 YNNKEL (reference sequence). This CDR3 comprises 14 residues. V was cut by 4 bases and J by 7 bases, with 16 bases left in between. The CDR3, as DNA: TGTGCCAGCAGCCCGGGGATGTCCCTTGGGACCCAGTACTTC. Its translation is CASSPGMSLGTQYF.

Comments on this clonotype: A much larger clone differs by one base, so this may be a read error. V and J are TRBV6-4 and TRBJ2-3, with TRBD2 matching 8 bases. Germline-derived CDR1 and CDR2 are MRHNA and SNTAGT. There are 14 residues in the CDR3. CDR3 coding DNA: TGTGCCAGCAGCGGGGCGGGAGGAACAGATACGCGGTATTTT. This gives the protein CASSGAGGTDTRYF.

Concerning this clonotype itself: A much larger clone lies a single base off, so this may be a read error. The genes are TRBV28 and TRBJ1-2, with 8 bases aligning to TRBD1. Germline V gives CDR1 MDHEN, CDR2 SYDVKM. The CDR3 is made up of 14 amino acids. CDR3 nucleotides: TGTGCCACCAGTTTAAGGACAGGGATTTTTGGCTACACCTTC. Its protein is CATSLRTGIFGYTF.

Ten or more counts support this clonotype. J is TRBJ2-3 and V is TRBV7-9, with D maybe TRBD2 (6 bases). V lost 1 base, J lost 7 bases, and 15 bases lay in between. Looked up from germline, CDR1 is SEHNR and CDR2 is FQNEAQ (reference sequence). CDR3 length equals 15 residues. The CDR3: CASSLVSGPRYTQYF. CDR3 in DNA: TGTGCCAGCAGCTTAGTAAGCGGGCCAAGGTATACGCAGTATTTT.

This clonotype occurred many times. The V call is TRBV6-4, the J call TRBJ2-2; 7 bases agree with TRBD2. Germline V gene sequence: CDR1 MRHNA, CDR2 SNTAGT. The CDR3 totals 17 residues. Trimming cost V 10 bases and J 3 bases; bases outside gene matches: 17. This CDR3 is CAIPGERGRDYTGELFF. CDR3 bases: TGTGCCATCCCAGGAGAGCGGGGAAGGGATTACACCGGGGAGCTGTTTTTT.

This clonotype appeared a few times. The chain joins TRBV20-1 to TRBJ2-1; 15 bases map to TRBD2. The trim removed 3 bases at V and 4 bases at J, leaving 7 bases unmatched. Germline values: CDR1 DFQATT, CDR2 SNEGSKA (reference sequence). This CDR3 has 17 amino acids. The chain's CDR3 is CSASAGLAGGPYNEQFF. The CDR3 DNA follows: TGCAGTGCTAGTGCTGGACTAGCGGGAGGGCCATACAATGAGCAGTTCTTC.

Notes on this clonotype: The junction differs from germline at one of its ends, possibly a read error. The V and J genes are TRBV2 and TRBJ1-5; D perhaps matches TRBD1 (6 bases). The CDR3 consists of 14 residues. Germline CDR1 is SNHLY and CDR2 is FYNNEI. The CDR3 DNA is TGTGCCACTGAACAGGGCAGGGGCAATCGGCCCCAGCATTTT. It specifies CATEQGRGNRPQHF.

Turning to this clonotype: Possible read error: a much larger clone is one base away. The gene calls are TRBV20-1 and TRBJ1-2; possibly TRBD1 for D (5 bases). Germline loops: CDR1 DFQATT, CDR2 SNEGSKA (reference sequence). CDR3 length equals 15 residues. CDR3 coding DNA: TGCAGTGCTGGAGATGACCTAAGGGGCTACTACGACTACACCTTC. Its protein is CSAGDDLRGYYDYTF.

This clonotype was detected ten times or more. The rearrangement joins TRBV6-1 to TRBJ2-3, with D perhaps TRBD1 or TRBD2 (5 bases each). Between the trimmed V and J ends, which lost 6 bases and 3 bases, there was a span of 10 bases. The CDR3 has 13 residues. Germline V lookup: CDR1 MNHNS, CDR2 SASEGT. The CDR3 protein is CASRRGSTDTQYF. The CDR3 DNA follows: TGTGCCAGCAGGAGGGGTTCTACAGATACGCAGTATTTT.

In this sample, this clonotype turned up a few times. The CDR3 DNA sequence: TGTGCCAGCAGTTTCGCAGGGAGCGCCTACGAGCAGTACTTC. Translation: CASSFAGSAYEQYF. The chain combines TRBV12-3 or TRBV12-4 with TRBJ2-7; the D gene could be TRBD1 or TRBD2 (5 bases each). The CDR3 is 14 amino acids. Trimming shortened V by 3 bases and J by 2 bases, and 11 bases separated the two germline ends.

In the case of this clonotype: One base away lies a much larger clone, so this may be a sequencing read error. The chain is built from TRBV27 and TRBJ1-1, with 10 bases fitting TRBD1. The CDR3 consists of 14 residues. The germline CDR1 and CDR2 sequences are MNHEY and SMNVEV (reference sequence). CDR3 in DNA: TGTGCCAGCTCCTGGACAGGGGGGAGCACTGAAGCTTCCTTT. This codes for CASSWTGGSTEASF.

The chain combines TRBV9 with TRBJ1-1, with a weak D call TRBD1 (6 bases). Per germline, CDR1 SGDLS and CDR2 YYNGEE. The CDR3 loop spans 12 amino acids. Trimming pared 0 bases from V and 11 bases from J, leaving 11 bases between. The DNA of the CDR3 is TGTGCCAGCAGCGTAGGGTCAGGGGCGGCTTTCTTT. This gives the protein CASSVGSGAAFF.

This clonotype has a count of ten or more. The chain joins TRBV19 to TRBJ2-1; 9 nucleotides line up with TRBD1. V lost 3 bases, J lost 6 bases, and 6 bases stayed unmatched. Germline V gene lookup returns CDR1 LNHDA and CDR2 SQIVND (reference sequence). The CDR3 sequence is 15 residues long. The CDR3 spells CASSIVGTGSNEQFF. The CDR3 region has the DNA TGTGCCAGTAGTATTGTAGGGACAGGGAGCAATGAGCAGTTCTTC.

This clonotype was observed at least ten times. The gene calls are TRBV7-9 and TRBJ2-2, with D uncertain. Trimming took 3 bases from V and 4 from J, leaving 3 bases between them. The CDR3 has 12 amino acids. Germline CDR1 SEHNR, CDR2 FQNEAQ (reference sequence). CDR3 DNA sequence: TGTGCCAGCAGCTTGGGCACCGGGGAGCTGTTTTTT. As protein: CASSLGTGELFF.

This clonotype was recorded many times. The chain is built from TRBV7-6 and TRBJ2-3; 7 nucleotides align to TRBD2. The ends lost 8 bases at V and 0 bases at J; junction bases unmatched: 5. Germline lookup yields CDR1 SGHVS and CDR2 FNYEAQ. This CDR3 contains 14 residues. CDR3 in DNA: TGTGCCAGCTCGGGAGGCCGGAGCACAGATACGCAGTATTTT. Amino acids: CASSGGRSTDTQYF.

Regarding this clonotype: A much larger clone is a single base away; this may be a read error. The CDR3 does not close with the conserved phenylalanine or tryptophan, likely indicating a read error. The chain combines TRBV14 with TRBJ1-6; tentatively, D is TRBD1 (5 bases). The CDR3 has 16 amino acids. The V end was cut by 0 bases, the J end by 6 bases, with 12 bases between. Germline-derived CDR1 and CDR2 are SGHDN and FVKESK. DNA of the CDR3: TGTGCCAGCAGCCAAGAAAGGGGCAGTTTTAATTCACCCCTCCACCTT. As protein: CASSQERGSFNSPLHL.